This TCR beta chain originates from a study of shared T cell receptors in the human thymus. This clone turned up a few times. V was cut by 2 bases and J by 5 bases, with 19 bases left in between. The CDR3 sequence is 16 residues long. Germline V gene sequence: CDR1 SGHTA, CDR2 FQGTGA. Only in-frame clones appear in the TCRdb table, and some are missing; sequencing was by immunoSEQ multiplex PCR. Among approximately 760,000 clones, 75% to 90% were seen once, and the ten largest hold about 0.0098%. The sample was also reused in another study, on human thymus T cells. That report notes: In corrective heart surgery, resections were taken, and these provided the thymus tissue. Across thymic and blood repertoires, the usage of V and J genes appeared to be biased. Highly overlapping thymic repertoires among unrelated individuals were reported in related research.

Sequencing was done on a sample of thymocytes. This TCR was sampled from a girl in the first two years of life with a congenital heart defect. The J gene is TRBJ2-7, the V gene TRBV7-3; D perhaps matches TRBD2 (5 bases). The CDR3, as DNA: TGTGCCAGCAGCTTAGGCTCCCAGGACTCTCGGCACGAGCAGTACTTC. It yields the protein CASSLGSQDSRHEQYF.